These 21 T cell receptor beta chains came from one sample sequenced in a study of T-cell memory formation after mild COVID-19. TCRdb used MiXCR to reprocess the 5' RACE reads, holding one entry per CDR3 protein. In the table there are fewer than 350,000 distinct CDR3 sequences, about 13% of which are singletons. The sequencing input was PBMCs or a T cell subset sorted from them (not recorded which). These receptors originate from a man aged 18 to 30 who had mild COVID-19 (a few samples of this study predate the infection). Cell type and time point are not known.

This clonotype was observed a handful of times. The V gene is TRBV9, the J gene TRBJ1-3; no definite D call. Per the germline V gene, CDR1 is SGDLS and CDR2 is YYNGEE. Trimming pared 0 bases from V and 4 bases from J, leaving 11 bases between. The CDR3 runs to 15 residues. As DNA, the CDR3 is TGTGCCAGCAGCGTAGGCTGGGGTCCCGGAAACACCATATATTTT. Residues: CASSVGWGPGNTIYF.

The genes are TRBV5-1 and TRBJ1-1, with TRBD1 matching over 9 bases. This CDR3 spans 13 amino acids. Germline V gene data show CDR1 as SGHRS and CDR2 as YFSETQ. Germline trimming cut 5 bases from V and 11 bases from J; bases unmatched to any gene: 10. DNA of the CDR3: TGCGCCAGCAGACCGGGACAGGGATGGGGGGCTTTCTTT. Protein sequence: CASRPGQGWGAFF.

A few counts support this clonotype. This chain joins TRBV7-3 and TRBJ2-2, with TRBD2 as a possible D gene (5 bases). This CDR3 has 14 residues. Per germline, CDR1 SGHTA and CDR2 FQGTGA. V dropped 5 bases and J dropped 3 bases, with 10 bases sitting between them. CDR3 nucleotide sequence: TGTGCCAGCAGCCCCACCGGGGACACCGGGGAGCTGTTTTTT. Translation gives CASSPTGDTGELFF.

This clonotype was counted only a few times. This chain uses TRBV10-3 with TRBJ2-3; D perhaps matches TRBD2 (7 bases). The CDR3 sequence is 16 residues long. V gave up 7 bases and J gave up 2 bases, with 19 bases separating them. Per germline, CDR1 ENHRY and CDR2 SYGVKD. This chain's CDR3 is CAINKAGGASTDTQYF. CDR3 DNA: TGTGCCATCAACAAAGCTGGGGGGGCATCCACAGATACGCAGTATTTT.

This clonotype appeared a few times. The genes are TRBV5-1 and TRBJ2-3; perhaps TRBD2 as D (7 bases). Trimming pared 6 bases from V and 3 bases from J, leaving 20 bases between. The germline gives CDR1 SGHRS, CDR2 YFSETQ. CDR3 length equals 16 residues. As DNA, the CDR3 is TGCGCCAGCACGCAAGGGGGGCGGGGGCCAACAGATACGCAGTATTTT. Encoded protein: CASTQGGRGPTDTQYF. Full variable domain (missing parts from reference TRBV5-1 and TRBJ2-3): KAGVTQTPRYLIKTRGQQVTLSCSPISGHRSVSWYQQTPGQGLQFLFEYFSETQRNKGNFPGRFSGRQFSNSRSEMNVSTLELGDSALYLCASTQGGRGPTDTQYFGPGTRLTVL.

The chain couples TRBV6-5 to TRBJ2-7; D gene unclear. Germline CDR1 reads MNHEY; CDR2 reads SVGAGI. Between the trimmed V and J ends, which lost 2 bases and 6 bases, there was a span of 8 bases. The CDR3 consists of 12 residues. For the CDR3, the DNA is TGTGCCAGCAGTTACGGTGGGATCGAGCAGTACTTC. Translated, it gives CASSYGGIEQYF.

The genes are TRBV18 and TRBJ1-2; no clear D. This CDR3 comprises 13 residues. The germline V gene encodes CDR1 KGHSH and CDR2 LQKENI. V lost 1 base and J 3 bases, leaving 6 bases between the germline ends. CDR3 amino acids: CASSPRRDYGYTF. CDR3 coding DNA: TGTGCCAGCTCACCACGCCGGGACTATGGCTACACCTTC.

The chain couples TRBV2 to TRBJ1-5; TRBD1 aligns across 7 bases. The ends lost 9 bases at V and 0 bases at J; junction bases unmatched: 8. Germline CDR1 and CDR2: SNHLY and FYNNEI. CDR3 size: 15 residues. As DNA, the CDR3 is TGTGCCAGTAATATGGGACAGAGTAGCAATCAGCCCCAGCATTTT. It specifies CASNMGQSSNQPQHF.

This clonotype was picked up a small number of times. This chain uses TRBV27 with TRBJ1-2; 9 positions agree with TRBD1. Germline CDR1 MNHEY, CDR2 SMNVEV (reference sequence). CDR3 length equals 13 residues. V gave up 6 bases and J gave up 7 bases; unmatched junction bases: 6. The CDR3, as DNA: TGTGCCAGCAGGACCGGGACAGGGTTTGGCTACACCTTC. It translates to CASRTGTGFGYTF.

This clonotype was seen a few times. This chain links TRBV7-7 with TRBJ2-7, with 10 bases that match TRBD1. The germline V gene encodes CDR1 SSHAT and CDR2 FNYEAQ (reference sequence). There are 17 residues in the CDR3. The V segment lost 5 bases and the J segment 3 bases; nucleotides outside the gene matches: 13. The CDR3 spells CASSPGTGATPIYEQYF. The CDR3, as DNA: TGTGCCAGCAGCCCCGGGACAGGGGCGACACCCATCTACGAGCAGTACTTC.

The chain recombines TRBV7-8 with TRBJ2-7, with D perhaps given as TRBD1 or TRBD2 (5 bases each). The CDR3 extends over 14 amino acids. From germline, CDR1 is SGHVS and CDR2 FQNEAQ. The V gene lost 7 bases and the J gene lost 3 bases, with 16 bases spanning the gap. CDR3 DNA: TGTGCCAGCATTCCCCCGGGGCGGTTCTACGAGCAGTACGTC. This codes for CASIPPGRFYEQYV.

This clonotype was detected many times. This chain links TRBV7-3 with TRBJ1-6; unclear D gene. Germline assignment: CDR1 SGHTA and CDR2 FQGTGA. V gave up 2 bases and J gave up 7 bases, with 9 bases separating them. The CDR3 sequence is 14 residues long. The CDR3 spells CASSLDGVNSPLHF. CDR3 DNA sequence: TGTGCCAGCAGCTTAGACGGGGTCAATTCACCCCTCCACTTT.

The chain joins TRBV12-3 or TRBV12-4 to TRBJ2-2; the D is unclear. The CDR3 runs to 11 residues. V lost 6 bases and J lost 7, with 6 bases in between. The CDR3 bases are TGTGCCAGCAGCTGGGTCGGGGAGCTGTTTTTT. Translation gives CASSWVGELFF.

In this sample, this clonotype turned up a few times. V is TRBV7-2 and J is TRBJ2-1, with D uncertain. Trimming shortened V by 1 base and J by 10 bases, and 11 bases separated the two germline ends. Germline assignment: CDR1 SGHTA and CDR2 FQGNSA. This CDR3 has 13 residues. The CDR3 DNA reads TGTGCCAGCAGCTTAGAAAGGCTCGGGGAGCAGTTCTTC. This codes for CASSLERLGEQFF.

The chain links TRBV13 to TRBJ2-5; D perhaps matches TRBD1 (5 bases). Germline CDR1 and CDR2: PRHDT and FYEKMQ (reference sequence). The CDR3 contains 15 residues. V lost 1 base to trimming and J lost 1 base, with 10 bases between them. The CDR3 bases are TGTGCCAGCAGCTTAGAGGGGCAGCTCCAAGAGACCCAGTACTTC. This codes for CASSLEGQLQETQYF.

This clonotype turned up a few times. The chain uses TRBV5-1 and TRBJ2-1; TRBD2 matches at 10 bases. Looked up from germline, CDR1 is SGHRS and CDR2 is YFSETQ. With 3 bases clipped from V and 9 bases from J, the junction kept 9 bases outside the gene matches. CDR3 length equals 15 residues. The CDR3 region has the DNA TGCGCCAGCAGCTCCAGCGGGGGGGTTGACGTTGAGCAGTTCTTC. It translates to CASSSSGGVDVEQFF.

The chain carries TRBV6-5 and TRBJ2-3; 8 nucleotides line up with TRBD1. Trimming cost V 8 bases and J 4 bases; bases outside gene matches: 2. Germline V CDR1 and CDR2: MNHEY, SVGAGI. The CDR3 consists of 12 residues. Written as DNA, the CDR3 is TGTGCCAGCCAGGGGGCGGCAGATACGCAGTATTTT. Translation gives CASQGAADTQYF.

This clonotype was found a few times. The chain uses TRBV7-9 and TRBJ2-5, with D perhaps TRBD2 (7 bases). Deletions cut 2 bases from V and 6 bases from J, with 13 bases between. The length of the CDR3 is 14 residues. The germline CDR1 and CDR2 sequences are SEHNR and FQNEAQ (reference sequence). CDR3 DNA: TGTGCCAGCAGCTTAAATAGGGGGGGACAGACCCAGTACTTC. Its translation: CASSLNRGGQTQYF.

The V gene is TRBV6-5, the J gene TRBJ2-7, with 9 bases fitting TRBD1. From germline, CDR1 is MNHEY and CDR2 SVGAGI. Unmatched junction bases numbered 8, after V lost 9 bases and J lost 2 bases. The CDR3 contains 14 residues. The CDR3 protein is CASSIQGAPYEQYF. The CDR3 DNA follows: TGTGCCAGTAGCATACAGGGGGCCCCCTACGAGCAGTACTTC.

This clonotype was counted ten times or more. The chain has TRBV5-1 and TRBJ2-4; 9 bases map to TRBD1. The CDR3 contains 15 residues. The V and J ends lost 0 bases and 8 bases, in that order; junction bases with no gene match: 6. Germline V gene lookup returns CDR1 SGHRS and CDR2 YFSETQ. The CDR3 DNA is TGCGCCAGCAGCTTGGCCCAACAGGGGGCGGACATTCAGTACTTC. Its translation: CASSLAQQGADIQYF. Full variable domain (remainder filled in from reference TRBV5-1 and TRBJ2-4): KAGVTQTPRYLIKTRGQQVTLSCSPISGHRSVSWYQQTPGQGLQFLFEYFSETQRNKGNFPGRFSGRQFSNSRSEMNVSTLELGDSALYLCASSLAQQGADIQYFGAGTRLSVL.

This chain connects TRBV7-9 to TRBJ1-1; no reliable D call. The V and J ends lost 3 bases and 3 bases respectively, with 8 bases between them. CDR1 SEHNR and CDR2 FQNEAQ come from the germline V gene (reference sequence). CDR3 length: 13 amino acids. The CDR3 here is CASSFNSDTEAFF. Here the CDR3 DNA reads TGTGCCAGCAGCTTCAACAGCGACACTGAAGCTTTCTTT.